One sample yielded the 5 T cell receptor beta chains listed below, sequenced in a study of regulatory T cells in long-lasting Graves disease. To make TCR beta libraries, researchers used iRepertoire HTBI primers and Arm-PCR of CDR3 regions. Each CDR3 protein gets one entry after TCRdb re-called the multiplex PCR reads with MiXCR. The sample has 300,000 to 450,000 distinct CDR3 sequences; roughly a sixth are singletons. Stated time point: newly diagnosed GD, antithyroid drugs for less than 3 months. Preparation of the TCR library used RNA extracted from PBMCs. The specimen comprised peripheral blood mononuclear cells (PBMCs), sampled at new diagnosis, from a patient treated with antithyroid drugs. The receptors come from a female donor with Graves disease.

This clonotype was observed at least ten times. The chain combines TRBV11-2 with TRBJ2-5; D not resolved. The V gene lost 0 bases and the J gene lost 1 base, with 9 bases spanning the gap. CDR1 is SGHAT, CDR2 FQNNGV, per germline. CDR3 size: 15 residues. The CDR3 loop reads CASSLDYSFQETQYF. CDR3 in DNA: TGTGCCAGCAGCTTAGATTACAGTTTCCAAGAGACCCAGTACTTC.

DNA for the CDR3: TGCAGCGTTGATACGGAAAACTATGGCTACACCTTC. Protein sequence: CSVDTENYGYTF. The gene calls are TRBV29-1 and TRBJ1-2; D is uncertain. Trimming removed 3 bases from V and 2 bases from J, with 7 bases in between. The germline V gene encodes CDR1 SQVTM and CDR2 ANQGSEA. This CDR3 has 12 residues.

This clonotype was observed many times. The chain employs TRBV6-4 and TRBJ2-1, with D perhaps TRBD2 (5 bases). Germline assignment: CDR1 MRHNA and CDR2 SNTAGT. This CDR3 spans 15 amino acids. V lost 6 bases and J 8 bases, leaving 20 bases between the germline ends. CDR3 region: CASSDRVGEPHEQFF. The CDR3 coding sequence is TGTGCCAGCAGCGATCGTGTGGGAGAACCCCATGAGCAGTTCTTC.

This sequence joins TRBV12-3 or TRBV12-4 and TRBJ2-5; 9 bases map to TRBD1. V lost 4 bases and J lost 1; bases outside the gene matches: 7. The CDR3 has 16 amino acids. This CDR3 reads CASSSEPTGGQETQYF. CDR3 DNA sequence: TGTGCCAGCAGTTCAGAGCCGACAGGGGGCCAAGAGACCCAGTACTTC.

In this sample, this clonotype turned up many times. The chain is built from TRBV7-9 and TRBJ2-5, with 7 bases that match TRBD2. Germline V CDR1 and CDR2: SEHNR, FQNEAQ (reference sequence). This CDR3 is built from 14 residues. The V and J ends lost 3 bases and 5 bases, in that order; junction bases with no gene match: 6. The CDR3 spells CASSLTHGRETQYF. CDR3 nucleotide sequence: TGTGCCAGCAGCTTGACCCACGGGAGGGAGACCCAGTACTTC.